These 11 T cell receptor beta chains came from one sample sequenced in a study of blood T cell repertoires in COVID-19. Repertoires were generated with immunoSEQ multiplex PCR, while TCRdb's copy carries only in-frame clones and drops some. The sample consists of some 300,000 clones, around 92% of them appearing once. The sample comprised peripheral blood. The receptors here all came from a woman aged 25 to 39 with COVID-19, enrolled during active disease.

The chain uses TRBV6-2 or TRBV6-3 and TRBJ2-2; perhaps TRBD1 as D (5 bases). Germline V CDR1 and CDR2: MNHEY, SVGEGT. V was cut by 4 bases and J by 5 bases, with 11 bases left in between. The CDR3 has 14 residues. CDR3 nucleotides: TGTGCCAGCAGTTCCGCGACAGAGACCGGGGAGCTGTTTTTT. It encodes CASSSATETGELFF.

The chain has TRBV3-1 (or the pseudogene TRBV3-2) and TRBJ1-3; D gene uncertain. The germline V gene encodes CDR1 LGHDT and CDR2 YNNKEL (reference sequence). The CDR3 covers 15 residues. The V and J ends lost 4 bases and 4 bases respectively, with 14 bases between them. CDR3 sequence (DNA): TGTGCCAGCAGCCCCCGTTTAGTAGCAGGAAACACCATATATTTT. Protein product: CASSPRLVAGNTIYF.

The V and J genes are TRBV6-5 and TRBJ1-3; 7 bases match TRBD1. V trimming: 6 bases; J trimming: 0 bases; junction bases outside the gene matches: 5. CDR1 is MNHEY, CDR2 SVGAGI, per germline. This CDR3 comprises 15 residues. The CDR3 DNA reads TGTGCCAGCAGCCAGGACAGGAGCTCTGGAAACACCATATATTTT. Translation gives CASSQDRSSGNTIYF.

V and J are TRBV6-5 and TRBJ1-1; D may be TRBD1 (5 bases). Per the germline V gene, CDR1 is MNHEY and CDR2 is SVGAGI. This CDR3 region has 13 residues. Trimming pared 6 bases from V and 0 bases from J, leaving 8 bases between. The CDR3: CASRIGVNTEAFF. The CDR3 DNA reads TGTGCCAGCAGAATAGGGGTGAACACTGAAGCTTTCTTT.

This chain joins TRBV2 and TRBJ1-6; a possible D gene is TRBD1 (5 bases). From germline, CDR1 is SNHLY and CDR2 FYNNEI. The CDR3 sequence is 15 residues long. V dropped 9 bases and J dropped 7 bases, with 19 bases sitting between them. CDR3: CASQAFSGPNSPLHF. In DNA, the CDR3 is TGTGCCAGTCAAGCGTTTTCAGGGCCGAATTCACCCCTCCACTTT.

This chain's CDR3 is CASSFRVWRSTGELFF. DNA of the CDR3: TGTGCCAGCAGCTTTCGGGTCTGGCGAAGCACCGGGGAGCTGTTTTTT. The genes are TRBV11-2 and TRBJ2-2; D unclear. The CDR3 sequence is 16 residues long. Germline V gene lookup returns CDR1 SGHAT and CDR2 FQNNGV. Trimming stripped 3 bases from V and 4 bases from J, with 15 bases between.

The rearrangement joins TRBV5-5 to TRBJ1-5, with TRBD1 as a possible D gene (5 bases). CDR3 length: 15 amino acids. From germline, CDR1 is SGHKS and CDR2 YYEKEE (reference sequence). V lost 1 base, J lost 1 base, and 9 bases lay in between. The CDR3 loop reads CASSLNRQSNQPQHF. CDR3 nucleotides: TGTGCCAGCAGCTTGAATCGACAGAGCAATCAGCCCCAGCATTTT.

This sequence joins TRBV7-2 and TRBJ2-5, with D hard to call. This CDR3 is 13 amino acids long. The V end was cut by 3 bases, the J end by 1 base, with 6 bases between. Germline loops: CDR1 SGHTA, CDR2 FQGNSA. CDR3 coding DNA: TGTGCCAGCAGCTTTAGCTCCCAAGAGACCCAGTACTTC. Encoded protein: CASSFSSQETQYF.

CDR3 in DNA: TGTGCCAGCAGTGAAGTCCCGGCGGATGGCTACACCTTC. Translating it yields CASSEVPADGYTF. The chain couples TRBV2 to TRBJ1-2; D is unclear. Trimming pared 1 base from V and 6 bases from J, leaving 9 bases between. This CDR3 comprises 13 residues. The germline CDR1 and CDR2 sequences are SNHLY and FYNNEI.

V usage is TRBV10-3 and J usage is TRBJ2-7, with 7 bases identical to TRBD2. J gave up 0 bases and V 3 bases, and 8 bases lay outside the gene matches. Germline CDR1 ENHRY, CDR2 SYGVKD. The CDR3 is made up of 16 amino acids. The CDR3: CAISDTGRGFSYEQYF. CDR3 coding DNA: TGTGCCATCAGTGACACCGGGCGGGGGTTCTCCTACGAGCAGTACTTC.

J is TRBJ2-2 and V is TRBV3-1 (or the pseudogene TRBV3-2); 8 nucleotides align to TRBD2. The trim removed 1 base at V and 8 bases at J, leaving 15 bases unmatched. Germline V gene lookup returns CDR1 LGHDT and CDR2 YNNKEL (reference sequence). This CDR3 has 18 amino acids. In DNA form, the CDR3 reads TGTGCCAGCAGCCAAGGAATAGCGGGACACCCGGGGGGAGGGGAGCTGTTTTTT. Translating it yields CASSQGIAGHPGGGELFF.